Below are 6 T cell receptor beta chains sequenced from a single sample in a study of T-cell memory formation after mild COVID-19. MiXCR was run by TCRdb on the 5' RACE reads, yielding one entry per CDR3 protein. The repertoire consists of 430,000 or so distinct CDR3 sequences, with 20% to 25% occurring once and the leading ten covering around 12%. Material: PBMCs or a T cell subset sorted from them (not recorded which). The receptors were sampled from an adult woman who had mild COVID-19 (a few samples of this study predate the infection). Cell type and time point are not known.

The chain carries TRBV11-1 and TRBJ2-1; D possibly matches TRBD1 or TRBD2 (6 bases each). With 3 bases removed from V and 9 bases from J, the gap between germline ends came to 12 bases. CDR1 is SGHAT and CDR2 is FQDESV in the germline V gene (reference sequence). CDR3 length: 13 residues. CDR3 DNA: TGTGCCAGCAGCTTGAAGGAGGGGGGTGAGCAGTTCTTC. Protein: CASSLKEGGEQFF.

The chain has TRBV9 and TRBJ1-5, with D uncertain. Trimming shortened V by 3 bases and J by 4 bases, and 8 bases separated the two germline ends. Germline values: CDR1 SGDLS, CDR2 YYNGEE. The CDR3 is 13 amino acids. CDR3 region: CASSGAPNQPQHF. The CDR3 DNA sequence: TGTGCCAGCAGCGGGGCGCCGAATCAGCCCCAGCATTTT.

V is TRBV4-2 and J is TRBJ2-7; no firm D call. Germline V gene lookup returns CDR1 LGHNA and CDR2 YNFKEQ. V lost 8 bases and J 0 bases, leaving 8 bases between the germline ends. The CDR3 spans 12 residues. As DNA, the CDR3 is TGTGCCAGCGTGGGCGACTCCTACGAGCAGTACTTC. It yields the protein CASVGDSYEQYF.

The J gene is TRBJ1-3, the V gene TRBV12-3 or TRBV12-4; no firm D call. The ends were cut back, 5 bases at V and 0 bases at J, with 5 bases in the middle. CDR3 length: 13 amino acids. The CDR3 sequence: CASSENSGNTIYF. CDR3 DNA sequence: TGTGCCAGCAGTGAAAACTCTGGAAACACCATATATTTT.

The genes are TRBV3-1 and TRBJ1-2, with unresolved D. The CDR3 has 15 amino acids. Germline loops: CDR1 LGHDT, CDR2 YNNKEL (reference sequence). V dropped 4 bases and J dropped 3 bases, with 15 bases sitting between them. The CDR3 DNA sequence: TGTGCCAGCAGCCCCCGGTGGAGCGGGGACTATGGCTACACCTTC. Encoded protein: CASSPRWSGDYGYTF.

This clonotype was observed a handful of times. The CDR3 loop is CSVVRRLNTEAFF. The CDR3 DNA reads TGCAGCGTTGTCAGGCGATTGAACACTGAAGCTTTCTTT. The rearrangement uses TRBV29-1 and TRBJ1-1; no clear D. The CDR3 has 13 amino acids. Germline CDR1 is SQVTM and CDR2 is ANQGSEA. The V gene lost 4 bases and the J gene lost 0 bases, with 9 bases spanning the gap.